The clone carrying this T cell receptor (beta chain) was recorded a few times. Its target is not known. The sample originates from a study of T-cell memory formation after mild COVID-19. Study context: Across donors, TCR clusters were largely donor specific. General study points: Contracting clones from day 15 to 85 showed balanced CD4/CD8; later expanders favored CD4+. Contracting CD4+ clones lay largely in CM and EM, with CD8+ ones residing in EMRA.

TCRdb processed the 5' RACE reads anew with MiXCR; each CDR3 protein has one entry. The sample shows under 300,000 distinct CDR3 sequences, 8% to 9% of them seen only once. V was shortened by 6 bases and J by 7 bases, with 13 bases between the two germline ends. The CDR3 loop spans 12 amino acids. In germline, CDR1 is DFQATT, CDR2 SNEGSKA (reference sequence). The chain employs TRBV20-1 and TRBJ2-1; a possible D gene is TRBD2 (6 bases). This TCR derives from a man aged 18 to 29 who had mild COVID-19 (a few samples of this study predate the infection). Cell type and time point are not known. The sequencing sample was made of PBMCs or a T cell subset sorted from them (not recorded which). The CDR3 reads CSARLDRNEQFF. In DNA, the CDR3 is TGCAGTGCCAGACTAGACCGGAATGAGCAGTTCTTC.